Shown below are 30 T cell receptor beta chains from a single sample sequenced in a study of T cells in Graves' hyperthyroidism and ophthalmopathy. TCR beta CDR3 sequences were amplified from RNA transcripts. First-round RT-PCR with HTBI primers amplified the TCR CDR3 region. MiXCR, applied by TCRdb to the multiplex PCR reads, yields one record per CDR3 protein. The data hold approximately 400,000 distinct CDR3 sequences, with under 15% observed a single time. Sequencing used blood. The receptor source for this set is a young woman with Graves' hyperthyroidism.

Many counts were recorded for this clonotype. CDR3 region: CASSPWEGAGDGYTF. The CDR3 DNA sequence: TGTGCCAGCAGTCCATGGGAGGGGGCAGGGGATGGCTACACCTTC. The rearrangement uses TRBV12-3 or TRBV12-4 and TRBJ1-2, with 7 bases identical to TRBD1. The CDR3 contains 15 residues. V dropped 5 bases and J dropped 6; count of bases not matched to a gene: 12.

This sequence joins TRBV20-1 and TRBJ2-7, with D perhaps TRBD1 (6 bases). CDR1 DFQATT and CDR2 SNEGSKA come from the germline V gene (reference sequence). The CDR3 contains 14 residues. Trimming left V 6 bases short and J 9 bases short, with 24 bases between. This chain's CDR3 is CSAPPPTGFLGQYF. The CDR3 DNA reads TGCAGTGCCCCCCCCCCCACAGGGTTCCTCGGGCAGTACTTC.

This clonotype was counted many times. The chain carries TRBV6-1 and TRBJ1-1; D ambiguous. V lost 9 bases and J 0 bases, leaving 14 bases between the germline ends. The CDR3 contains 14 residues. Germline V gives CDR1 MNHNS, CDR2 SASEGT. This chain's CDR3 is CASKLGTMNTEAFF. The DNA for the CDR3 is TGTGCCAGTAAACTTGGAACGATGAACACTGAAGCTTTCTTT.

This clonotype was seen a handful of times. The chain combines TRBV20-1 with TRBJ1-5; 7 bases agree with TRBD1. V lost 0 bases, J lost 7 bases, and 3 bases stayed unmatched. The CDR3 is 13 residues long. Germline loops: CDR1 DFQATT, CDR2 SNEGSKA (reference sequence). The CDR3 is CSAREGGGQPQHF. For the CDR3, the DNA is TGCAGTGCTAGAGAAGGGGGCGGACAGCCCCAGCATTTT.

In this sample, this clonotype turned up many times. CDR3: CAWRRQENTDTQYF. The CDR3 DNA is TGTGCCTGGAGAAGACAGGAGAACACAGATACGCAGTATTTT. V is TRBV30 and J is TRBJ2-3; a weak D match, TRBD1 (6 bases). CDR3 length: 14 amino acids. V gave up 3 bases and J gave up 2 bases, with 12 bases separating them. Germline V gene sequence: CDR1 GTSNPN, CDR2 SVGIG (reference sequence). Filled out from reference TRBV30 and TRBJ2-3, the complete variable domain reads SQTIHQWPATLVQPVGSPLSLECTVEGTSNPNLYWYRQAAGRGLQLLFYSVGIGQISSEVPQNLSASRPQDRQFILSSKKLLLSDSGFYLCAWRRQENTDTQYFGPGTRLTVL.

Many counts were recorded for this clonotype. The CDR3 DNA reads as TGTGCCAGCAGTTACGATCAGGGAGGGCAGCCCCAGCATTTT. This translates into CASSYDQGGQPQHF. This sequence joins TRBV12-3 or TRBV12-4 and TRBJ1-5; maybe TRBD1 (5 bases). The CDR3 is made up of 14 amino acids. Trimming took 4 bases from V and 7 from J, leaving 14 bases between them.

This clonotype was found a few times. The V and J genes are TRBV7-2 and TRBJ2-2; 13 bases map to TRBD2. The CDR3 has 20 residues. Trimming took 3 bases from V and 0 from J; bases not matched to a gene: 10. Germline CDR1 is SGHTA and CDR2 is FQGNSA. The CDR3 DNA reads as TGTGCCAGCAGCTTCTTTTCTCCGGGACTAGCGGGACCGAACACCGGGGAGCTGTTTTTT. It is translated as CASSFFSPGLAGPNTGELFF.

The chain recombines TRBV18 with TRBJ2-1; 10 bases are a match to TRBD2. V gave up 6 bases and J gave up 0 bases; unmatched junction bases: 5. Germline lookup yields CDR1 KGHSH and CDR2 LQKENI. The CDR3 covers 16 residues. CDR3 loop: CASSGLADSSYNEQFF. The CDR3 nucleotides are TGTGCCAGCTCCGGACTAGCGGACTCCTCCTACAATGAGCAGTTCTTC. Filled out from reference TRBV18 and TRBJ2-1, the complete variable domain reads NAGVMQNPRHLVRRRGQEARLRCSPMKGHSHVYWYRQLPEEGLKFMVYLQKENIIDESGMPKERFSAEFPKEGPSILRIQQVVRGDSAAYFCASSGLADSSYNEQFFGPGTRLTVL.

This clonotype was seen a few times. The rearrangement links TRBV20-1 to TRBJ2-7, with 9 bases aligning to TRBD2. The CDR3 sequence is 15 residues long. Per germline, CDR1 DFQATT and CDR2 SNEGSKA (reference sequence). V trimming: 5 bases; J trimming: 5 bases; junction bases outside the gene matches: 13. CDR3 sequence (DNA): TGCAGTGCTCCTCCTGCGGGCGGGAGGGCCAACGAGCAGTACTTC. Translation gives CSAPPAGGRANEQYF.

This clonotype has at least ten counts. The CDR3 loop reads CASSSGLARLTDTQYF. The CDR3 nucleotides are TGTGCCAGCAGCTCTGGACTAGCGAGACTCACAGATACGCAGTATTTT. The chain employs TRBV7-9 and TRBJ2-3; the match to TRBD2 covers 9 bases. The CDR3 totals 16 residues. With V trimmed by 4 bases and J by 2 bases, 7 bases remained unmatched. Germline values: CDR1 SEHNR, CDR2 FQNEAQ (reference sequence).

Here the CDR3 reads CASSLEVNGIYGYTF. The CDR3 region has the DNA TGCGCCAGCAGCTTGGAAGTAAATGGGATCTATGGCTACACCTTC. The J gene is TRBJ1-2, the V gene TRBV5-1; no clear D. The CDR3 extends over 15 amino acids. Germline V lookup: CDR1 SGHRS, CDR2 YFSETQ. Trimming stripped 0 bases from V and 4 bases from J, with 13 bases between.

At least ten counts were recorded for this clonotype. The CDR3 spells CASSSNSGSRETQYF. As DNA, the CDR3 is TGTGCCAGCAGCTCGAATAGCGGGAGTAGGGAGACCCAGTACTTC. The chain carries TRBV3-1 and TRBJ2-5; 9 nucleotides line up with TRBD2. Trimming took 5 bases from V and 5 from J; bases not matched to a gene: 9. Germline V CDR1 and CDR2: LGHDT, YNNKEL (reference sequence). CDR3 size: 15 residues.

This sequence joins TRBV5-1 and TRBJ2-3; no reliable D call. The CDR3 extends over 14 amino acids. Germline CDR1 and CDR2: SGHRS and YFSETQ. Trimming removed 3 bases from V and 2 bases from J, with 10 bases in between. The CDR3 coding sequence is TGCGCCAGCAGCTCGGCCGGAATCACAGATACGCAGTATTTT. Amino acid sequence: CASSSAGITDTQYF.

The CDR3 DNA sequence: TGCGCCAGCACTGGTACAGGGTGGGACGAGCAGTACTTC. This codes for CASTGTGWDEQYF. V usage is TRBV5-1 and J usage is TRBJ2-7; tentative D call: TRBD1 (6 bases). Per the germline V gene, CDR1 is SGHRS and CDR2 is YFSETQ. The CDR3 runs 13 residues. V was pared by 6 bases and J by 5 bases, with 15 bases between.

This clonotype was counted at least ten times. CDR3 amino acids: CATSDPGGTDTQYF. The CDR3 DNA is TGTGCCACCAGTGACCCGGGGGGCACAGATACGCAGTATTTT. The V call is TRBV24-1, the J call TRBJ2-3, with D perhaps TRBD2 (6 bases). Between the trimmed V and J ends, which lost 4 bases and 1 base, there was a span of 8 bases. Germline CDR1 KGHDR, CDR2 SFDVKD. The CDR3 contains 14 residues.

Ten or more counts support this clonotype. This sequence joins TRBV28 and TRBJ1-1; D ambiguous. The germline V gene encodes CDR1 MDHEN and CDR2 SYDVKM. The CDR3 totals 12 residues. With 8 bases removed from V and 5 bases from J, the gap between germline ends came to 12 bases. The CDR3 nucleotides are TGTGCCAGCCTCGGGAGGGATACTGAAGCTTTCTTT. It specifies CASLGRDTEAFF.

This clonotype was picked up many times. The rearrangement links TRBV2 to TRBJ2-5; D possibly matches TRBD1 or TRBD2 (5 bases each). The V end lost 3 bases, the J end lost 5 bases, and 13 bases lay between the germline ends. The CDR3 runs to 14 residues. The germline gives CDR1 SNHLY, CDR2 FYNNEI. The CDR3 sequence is CASSELQGGETQYF. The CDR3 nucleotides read TGTGCCAGCAGTGAGTTGCAGGGCGGGGAGACCCAGTACTTC.

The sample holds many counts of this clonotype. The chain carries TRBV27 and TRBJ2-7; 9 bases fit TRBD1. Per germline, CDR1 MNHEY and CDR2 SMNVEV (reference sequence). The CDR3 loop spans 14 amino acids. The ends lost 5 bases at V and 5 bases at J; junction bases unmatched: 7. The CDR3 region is CASSPMTGGDEQYF. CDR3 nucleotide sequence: TGTGCCAGCAGTCCCATGACAGGGGGAGACGAGCAGTACTTC.

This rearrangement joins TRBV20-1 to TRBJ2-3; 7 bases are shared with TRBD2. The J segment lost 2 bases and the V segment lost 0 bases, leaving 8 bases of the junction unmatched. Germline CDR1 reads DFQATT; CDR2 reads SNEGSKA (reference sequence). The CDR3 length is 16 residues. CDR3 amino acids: CSARDVLRENTDTQYF. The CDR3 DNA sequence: TGCAGTGCTAGAGATGTTTTGCGGGAGAACACAGATACGCAGTATTTT.

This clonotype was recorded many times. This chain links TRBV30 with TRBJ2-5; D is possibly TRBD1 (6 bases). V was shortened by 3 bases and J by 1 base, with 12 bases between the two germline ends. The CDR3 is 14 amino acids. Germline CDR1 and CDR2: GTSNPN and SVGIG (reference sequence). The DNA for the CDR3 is TGTGCCTGGAGCAACACAGGGACCCAAGAGACCCAGTACTTC. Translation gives CAWSNTGTQETQYF. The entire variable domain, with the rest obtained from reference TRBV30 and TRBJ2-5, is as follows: SQTIHQWPATLVQPVGSPLSLECTVEGTSNPNLYWYRQAAGRGLQLLFYSVGIGQISSEVPQNLSASRPQDRQFILSSKKLLLSDSGFYLCAWSNTGTQETQYFGPGTRLLVL.

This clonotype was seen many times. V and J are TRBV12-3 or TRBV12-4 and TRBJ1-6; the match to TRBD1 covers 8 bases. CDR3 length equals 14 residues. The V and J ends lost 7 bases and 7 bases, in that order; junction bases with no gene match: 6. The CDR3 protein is CASNYRGENSPLHF. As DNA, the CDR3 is TGTGCCAGCAACTACAGGGGGGAGAATTCACCCCTCCACTTT.

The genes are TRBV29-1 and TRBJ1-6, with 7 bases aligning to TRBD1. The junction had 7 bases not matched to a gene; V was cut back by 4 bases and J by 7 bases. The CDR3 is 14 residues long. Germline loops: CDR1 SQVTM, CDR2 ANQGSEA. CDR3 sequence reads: CSVGGDSQNSPLHF. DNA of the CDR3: TGCAGCGTTGGAGGGGACAGCCAGAATTCACCCCTCCACTTT.

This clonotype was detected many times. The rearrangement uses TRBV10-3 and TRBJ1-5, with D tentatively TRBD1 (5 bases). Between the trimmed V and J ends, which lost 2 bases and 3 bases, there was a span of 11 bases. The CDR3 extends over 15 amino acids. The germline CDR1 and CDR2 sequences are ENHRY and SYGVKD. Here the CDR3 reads CAISEQDSYNQPQHF. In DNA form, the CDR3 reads TGTGCCATCAGTGAGCAAGACAGCTACAATCAGCCCCAGCATTTT.

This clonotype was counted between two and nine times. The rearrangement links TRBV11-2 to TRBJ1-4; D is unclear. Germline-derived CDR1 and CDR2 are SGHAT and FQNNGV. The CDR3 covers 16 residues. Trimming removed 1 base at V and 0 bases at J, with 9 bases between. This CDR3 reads CASSLGVSPTNEKLFF. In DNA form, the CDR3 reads TGTGCCAGCAGCTTAGGTGTTTCCCCAACTAATGAAAAACTGTTTTTT.

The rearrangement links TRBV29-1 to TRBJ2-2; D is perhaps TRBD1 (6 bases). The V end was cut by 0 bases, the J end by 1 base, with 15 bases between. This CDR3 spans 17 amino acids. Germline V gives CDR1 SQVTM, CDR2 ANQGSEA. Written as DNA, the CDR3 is TGCAGCGTTGAAGATGGGATTGGGGGCTTGAACACCGGGGAGCTGTTTTTT. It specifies CSVEDGIGGLNTGELFF.

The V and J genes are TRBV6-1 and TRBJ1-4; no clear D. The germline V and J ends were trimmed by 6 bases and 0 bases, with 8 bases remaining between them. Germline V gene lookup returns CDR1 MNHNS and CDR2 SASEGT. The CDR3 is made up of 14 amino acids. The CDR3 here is CASSDRTTNEKLFF. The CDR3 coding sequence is TGTGCCAGCAGCGACCGGACAACTAATGAAAAACTGTTTTTT.

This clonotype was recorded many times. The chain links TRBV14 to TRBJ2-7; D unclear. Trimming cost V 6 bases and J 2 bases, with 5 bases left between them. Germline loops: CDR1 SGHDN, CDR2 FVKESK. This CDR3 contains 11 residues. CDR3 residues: CASRPTYEQYF. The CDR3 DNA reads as TGTGCCAGCAGACCCACCTACGAGCAGTACTTC.

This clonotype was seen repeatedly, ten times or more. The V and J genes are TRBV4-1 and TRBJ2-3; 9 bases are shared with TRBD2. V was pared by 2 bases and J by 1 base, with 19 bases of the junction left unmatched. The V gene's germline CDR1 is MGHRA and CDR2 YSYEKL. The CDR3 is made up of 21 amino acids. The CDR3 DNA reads TGCGCCAGCAGCCAACTCAGACTAGCGGAAGTCAGGGACGCCGGCACAGATACGCAGTATTTT. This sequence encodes CASSQLRLAEVRDAGTDTQYF.

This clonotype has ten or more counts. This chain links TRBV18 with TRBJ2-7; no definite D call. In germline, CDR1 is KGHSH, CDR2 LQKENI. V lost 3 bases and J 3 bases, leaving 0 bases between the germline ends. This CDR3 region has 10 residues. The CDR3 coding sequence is TGTGCCAGCTCACCCTACGAGCAGTACTTC. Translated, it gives CASSPYEQYF. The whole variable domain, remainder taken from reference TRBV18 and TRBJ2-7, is NAGVMQNPRHLVRRRGQEARLRCSPMKGHSHVYWYRQLPEEGLKFMVYLQKENIIDESGMPKERFSAEFPKEGPSILRIQQVVRGDSAAYFCASSPYEQYFGPGTRLTVT.

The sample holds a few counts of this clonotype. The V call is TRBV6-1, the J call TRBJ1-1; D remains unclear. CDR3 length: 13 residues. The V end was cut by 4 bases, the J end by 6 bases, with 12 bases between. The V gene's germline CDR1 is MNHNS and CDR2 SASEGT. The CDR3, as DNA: TGTGCCAGCAGTGTGAAGGGTTACCCTGAAGCTTTCTTT. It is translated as CASSVKGYPEAFF.